The 25 T cell receptor beta chains given below trace back to one sample, sequenced in a study of blood T cell repertoires in COVID-19. Libraries were prepared by immunoSEQ multiplex PCR; TCRdb keeps only in-frame clonotypes and omits some of them. The sample yields fewer than 450,000 clones, more than 75% seen once. The sample consisted of PBMCs or T cells enriched from blood (not recorded which). The receptors were sampled from a woman in her twenties or thirties who had recovered from COVID-19.

The chain links TRBV19 to TRBJ1-6, with D perhaps TRBD1 (5 bases). CDR1 and CDR2 from the germline V gene are LNHDA and SQIVND (reference sequence). Trimming took 3 bases from V and 9 from J, leaving 9 bases between them. This CDR3 is built from 13 residues. As DNA, the CDR3 is TGTGCCAGTAGTATCCCCGGGGGTTCACCCCTCCACTTT. Its protein product is CASSIPGGSPLHF.

The V gene is TRBV13, the J gene TRBJ2-5; D gene ambiguous. The CDR3 runs 15 residues. Trimming took off 2 bases at V and 4 bases at J, with 14 bases between the two ends. Per germline, CDR1 PRHDT and CDR2 FYEKMQ (reference sequence). The CDR3 nucleotides read TGTGCCAGCAGCTTATCCCGAGTGGTTGGAGAGACCCAGTACTTC. It is translated as CASSLSRVVGETQYF.

This clone is a singleton in its sample. The chain combines TRBV14 with TRBJ2-7; D uncertain. Germline CDR1 is SGHDN and CDR2 is FVKESK. Trimming removed 3 bases from V and 3 bases from J, with 6 bases in between. CDR3 size: 12 residues. The CDR3 DNA follows: TGTGCCAGCAGCCAGAGTCGCTACGAGCAGTACTTC. This gives the protein CASSQSRYEQYF.

This clone was found once. This chain uses TRBV7-9 with TRBJ1-2, with 9 bases identical to TRBD1. J gave up 0 bases and V 11 bases, and 16 bases lay outside the gene matches. CDR3 length: 17 amino acids. Germline V CDR1 and CDR2: SEHNR, FQNEAQ (reference sequence). The CDR3 DNA reads TGTGCCGAAGAACCCACTGGGGACAGGGAAGCTAACTATGGCTACACCTTC. The encoded protein is CAEEPTGDREANYGYTF.

The chain couples TRBV7-2 to TRBJ2-5; 9 bases agree with TRBD2. Germline CDR1 SGHTA, CDR2 FQGNSA. The trim removed 5 bases at V and 2 bases at J, leaving 9 bases unmatched. This CDR3 is 16 amino acids long. CDR3 amino acids: CASSPTGLAGQETQYF. Here the CDR3 DNA reads TGTGCCAGCAGCCCGACGGGACTAGCTGGACAAGAGACCCAGTACTTC. Based on the CDR3 plus reference TRBV7-2 and TRBJ2-5, the full variable domain is GAGVSQSPSNKVTEKGKDVELRCDPISGHTALYWYRQSLGQGLEFLIYFQGNSAPDKSGLPSDRFSAERTGGSVSTLTIQRTQQEDSAVYLCASSPTGLAGQETQYFGPGTRLLVL.

This rearrangement joins TRBV29-1 to TRBJ1-1; D ambiguous. The CDR3 has 14 amino acids. V gave up 4 bases and J gave up 1 base, with 13 bases separating them. Germline lookup yields CDR1 SQVTM and CDR2 ANQGSEA. CDR3 sequence (DNA): TGCAGCGTTGCCCCCAGGCTTGAGAACACTGAAGCTTTCTTT. Its protein is CSVAPRLENTEAFF.

CDR3 protein: CASSTGLAVYNEQFF. As DNA, the CDR3 is TGTGCCAGTAGTACTGGACTAGCGGTCTACAATGAGCAGTTCTTC. The rearrangement uses TRBV19 and TRBJ2-1; 10 bases line up with TRBD2. This CDR3 has 15 amino acids. V dropped 4 bases and J dropped 3; count of bases not matched to a gene: 3. Germline values: CDR1 LNHDA, CDR2 SQIVND (reference sequence).

The V and J genes are TRBV3-1 (or the pseudogene TRBV3-2) and TRBJ1-2, with 8 bases lining up with TRBD1. CDR3 size: 15 residues. From germline, CDR1 is LGHDT and CDR2 YNNKEL (reference sequence). The ends lost 0 bases at V and 8 bases at J; junction bases unmatched: 8. CDR3 nucleotide sequence: TGTGCCAGCAGCCAAGATCGGACAGGGCGCGGGGGCTACACCTTC. Translation: CASSQDRTGRGGYTF.

This clone came up a few times. CDR3 DNA sequence: TGTGCCAGCAGCCCCCGAGCCGGACGGGCGGGGGAGACCCAGTACTTC. Amino acid sequence: CASSPRAGRAGETQYF. The rearrangement uses TRBV5-6 and TRBJ2-5, with a tentative D call TRBD2 (6 bases). Germline V lookup: CDR1 SGHDT, CDR2 YYEEEE. V was trimmed by 4 bases and J by 5 bases, leaving 21 bases between them. This CDR3 has 16 amino acids.

The chain employs TRBV10-2 and TRBJ1-2; D is unclear. V lost 3 bases and J 5 bases, leaving 4 bases between the germline ends. CDR1 and CDR2 (germline): WSHSY, SAAADI. The CDR3 has 11 amino acids. The CDR3, as DNA: TGCGCCAGCAGTGACCCATATGGCTACACCTTC. Its translation: CASSDPYGYTF.

V and J are TRBV3-1 (or the pseudogene TRBV3-2) and TRBJ1-4; 7 positions match TRBD1. The CDR3 totals 15 residues. V was clipped by 3 bases and J by 8 bases; unmatched bases: 9. Germline V gene lookup returns CDR1 LGHDT and CDR2 YNNKEL (reference sequence). Here the CDR3 DNA reads TGTGCCAGCAGCCAGACGACAGGGACGCAAGAAAAACTGTTTTTT. The encoded protein is CASSQTTGTQEKLFF.

CDR3: CATSSGLAGGNEQFF. The CDR3 DNA is TGTGCCACCAGCAGCGGACTAGCGGGGGGAAATGAGCAGTTCTTC. This sequence joins TRBV15 and TRBJ2-1, with TRBD2 identical over 14 bases. Trimming at V came to 3 bases and at J to 7 bases, leaving 2 bases not matched to a gene. The germline V gene has CDR1 LNHNV and CDR2 YYDKDF (reference sequence). The CDR3 spans 15 residues.

In its sample, this clone was seen once. The chain has TRBV2 and TRBJ1-6; 7 nucleotides line up with TRBD1. V shed 6 bases and J 0 bases; nucleotides not matched to a gene: 5. Germline-derived CDR1 and CDR2 are SNHLY and FYNNEI. The CDR3 covers 16 residues. This CDR3 is CASRGTASSYNSPLHF. CDR3 bases: TGTGCCAGCAGGGGGACAGCGAGCTCCTATAATTCACCCCTCCACTTT.

The chain recombines TRBV24-1 with TRBJ2-5; TRBD2 matches 12 bases. After removal of 10 bases from V and 1 base from J, the junction contained 3 bases not matched to a gene. The CDR3 is made up of 14 amino acids. Germline loops: CDR1 KGHDR, CDR2 SFDVKD. CDR3 DNA sequence: TGTGCCACGGCGACTAGCGGGGGCCAAGAGACCCAGTACTTC. Translated, it gives CATATSGGQETQYF.

This chain uses TRBV7-2 with TRBJ1-5; the D is unclear. The germline CDR1 and CDR2 sequences are SGHTA and FQGNSA. Trimming removed 1 base at V and 9 bases at J, with 13 bases between. CDR3 length: 14 amino acids. CDR3 nucleotide sequence: TGTGCCAGCAGCTTAGACACACTAATCCCGCCCCAGCATTTT. It is translated as CASSLDTLIPPQHF.

This clone was counted between two and nine times. One end of the junction fails to match germline, which may point to a read error. The chain employs TRBV15 and TRBJ2-5; D gene ambiguous. CDR1 is LNHNV and CDR2 is YYDKDF in the germline V gene (reference sequence). The CDR3 spans 12 residues. CDR3 protein: CATSRGQGTQYF. The DNA for the CDR3 is TGTGCCACCAGCAGGGGCCAAGGGACCCAGTACTTC.

This sequence joins TRBV6-5 and TRBJ1-1; 7 nucleotides match TRBD1. The CDR3 is 14 residues long. Germline V gives CDR1 MNHEY, CDR2 SVGAGI. The ends lost 6 bases at V and 4 bases at J; junction bases unmatched: 8. The CDR3 DNA sequence: TGTGCCAGCAGCTTCCTAGGGGGCTCCACTGAAGCTTTCTTT. Amino acid sequence: CASSFLGGSTEAFF.

The J gene is TRBJ2-7, the V gene TRBV30; possibly TRBD2 for D (7 bases). There are 14 residues in the CDR3. CDR1 is GTSNPN, CDR2 SVGIG, per germline (reference sequence). Trimming took 3 bases from V and 4 from J, leaving 16 bases between them. Here the CDR3 DNA reads TGTGCCTGGAGGGGGCGGGGGCGAGGTTACGAGCAGTACTTC. Protein sequence: CAWRGRGRGYEQYF.

This clone has only a few counts. The chain joins TRBV7-6 to TRBJ2-1; the match to TRBD2 covers 9 bases. This CDR3 has 15 amino acids. CDR1 SGHVS and CDR2 FNYEAQ come from the germline V gene. Germline trimming cut 1 base from V and 6 bases from J; bases unmatched to any gene: 4. The CDR3 is CASSLGGGVGNEQFF. CDR3 DNA: TGTGCCAGCAGCTTAGGCGGGGGGGTCGGCAATGAGCAGTTCTTC. Based on the CDR3 plus reference TRBV7-6 and TRBJ2-1, the full variable domain is GAGVSQSPRYKVTKRGQDVALRCDPISGHVSLYWYRQALGQGPEFLTYFNYEAQQDKSGLPNDRFSAERPEGSISTLTIQRTEQRDSAMYRCASSLGGGVGNEQFFGPGTRLTVL.

The rearrangement joins TRBV24-1 to TRBJ2-1; TRBD2 agrees at 9 bases. Germline values: CDR1 KGHDR, CDR2 SFDVKD. The CDR3 is 15 residues long. Trimming removed 10 bases from V and 1 base from J; junction bases left unmatched: 7. The CDR3 here is CATGSGGFSYNEQFF. The CDR3 DNA is TGTGCCACGGGAAGCGGGGGGTTTTCCTACAATGAGCAGTTCTTC.

The chain has TRBV6-5 and TRBJ1-5; 9 bases fit TRBD1. Looked up from germline, CDR1 is MNHEY and CDR2 is SVGAGI. The CDR3 runs 13 residues. Germline trimming cut 6 bases from V and 7 bases from J; bases unmatched to any gene: 4. This chain's CDR3 is CASRGQGGQPQHF. In nucleotides, the CDR3 is TGTGCCAGCAGGGGACAGGGAGGCCAGCCCCAGCATTTT.

The chain uses TRBV28 and TRBJ2-7, with TRBD2 matching over 8 bases. The V gene's germline CDR1 is MDHEN and CDR2 SYDVKM. This CDR3 is built from 14 residues. V lost 5 bases, J lost 11 bases, and 14 bases stayed unmatched. The CDR3 region is CASSPPSGGPSKYF. CDR3 nucleotides: TGTGCCAGCAGTCCACCCAGCGGGGGACCCTCTAAGTACTTC. The variable domain in full, with the rest retrieved from reference TRBV28 and TRBJ2-7, is DVKVTQSSRYLVKRTGEKVFLECVQDMDHENMFWYRQDPGLGLRLIYFSYDVKMKEKGDIPEGYSVSREKKERFSLILESASTNQTSMYLCASSPPSGGPSKYFGPGTRLTVT.

The chain carries TRBV19 and TRBJ2-7; 10 bases map to TRBD2. Germline loops: CDR1 LNHDA, CDR2 SQIVND (reference sequence). The length of the CDR3 is 15 residues. Trimming cost V 2 bases and J 2 bases; bases outside gene matches: 3. DNA for the CDR3: TGTGCCAGTAGTATAAGGCTAGCGGGGGCCTACGAGCAGTACTTC. It specifies CASSIRLAGAYEQYF. Filled out from reference TRBV19 and TRBJ2-7, the complete variable domain reads DGGITQSPKYLFRKEGQNVTLSCEQNLNHDAMYWYRQDPGQGLRLIYYSQIVNDFQKGDIAEGYSVSREKKESFPLTVTSAQKNPTAFYLCASSIRLAGAYEQYFGPGTRLTVT.

The chain employs TRBV4-3 and TRBJ2-5, with 11 bases aligning to TRBD2. This CDR3 has 18 residues. Looked up from germline, CDR1 is LGHNA and CDR2 is YSLEER. Trimming cost V 1 base and J 3 bases; bases outside gene matches: 10. This CDR3 is CASSQVLLAGGPEETQYF. CDR3 sequence (DNA): TGCGCCAGCAGCCAAGTATTGCTAGCGGGGGGCCCAGAAGAGACCCAGTACTTC.

The chain combines TRBV4-2 with TRBJ1-2, with D tentatively TRBD1 (5 bases). The CDR3 loop spans 13 amino acids. V was clipped by 3 bases and J by 6 bases, with 11 bases between them. Germline CDR1 is LGHNA and CDR2 is YNFKEQ. This CDR3 reads CASSHLGGDGYTF. CDR3 DNA: TGTGCCAGCAGCCATTTGGGGGGTGATGGCTACACCTTC.